The present entry profiles one TCR beta chain with its context. Its antigen is not yet known. Base qualities were left out, and no much larger clone turns up one base away. This sample was included in a study of control samples from healthy donors and cancer patients (dated by TCRdb to 2018 to 2021). Library construction relied on the immunoSEQ multiplex PCR assay. TCRdb carries this immuneACCESS record with in-frame sequences only. Its versions omit some clonotypes, under half of them owing to an unresolved V gene in the studies checked, with the rest unexplained. The sample table contains roughly 170,000 clones; only one count was recorded for about 90% of them. The ten largest clones add up to 4% to 6% of the sample. According to the germline V gene, CDR1 reads MGHRA and CDR2 reads YSYEKL. Taken from cysteine to phenylalanine, the CDR3 has 16 residues. Of the read, only the CDR3 DNA is kept; its 48 bases are in frame from base 1. V sheds 0 bases and J sheds 1 base, leaving 10 bases between their ends.

This receptor was obtained from a woman aged 25 to 39 in good health. Rearrangement joined TRBV4-1 to TRBJ1-5, with an unclear D gene assignment. Sequencing was carried out using blood. The CDR3 loop reads CASSQDSANSNQPQHF. The nucleotides are TGCGCCAGCAGCCAAGATTCGGCGAACAGCAATCAGCCCCAGCATTTT.